The 11 T cell receptor beta chains below come from one sample, sequenced in a study of T cell responses to AZD1222 COVID-19 vaccine. Method: immunoSEQ multiplex PCR; TCRdb's copy keeps in-frame clones and lacks some. The table includes approximately 120,000 clones, 84% detected once. The material sequenced was peripheral blood, taken 28 days after the second AZD1222 dose. Every receptor here comes from an adult who received the AZD1222 COVID-19 vaccine.

The chain links TRBV28 to TRBJ1-4; tentatively, D is TRBD1 (6 bases). CDR3 length: 14 amino acids. Germline lookup yields CDR1 MDHEN and CDR2 SYDVKM. Trimming removed 6 bases at V and 8 bases at J, with 16 bases between. The CDR3 is CASSPIGGREKLFF. The CDR3 DNA is TGTGCCAGCAGCCCCATTGGGGGCCGGGAAAAACTGTTTTTT.

This chain links TRBV5-1 with TRBJ1-3; 9 bases line up with TRBD1. The length of the CDR3 is 17 residues. Germline V gene sequence: CDR1 SGHRS, CDR2 YFSETQ. Trimming removed 3 bases from V and 0 bases from J; junction bases left unmatched: 7. DNA for the CDR3: TGCGCCAGCAGCTCCAGAGTGACAGGGGGCTCTGGAAACACCATATATTTT. It specifies CASSSRVTGGSGNTIYF.

This chain uses TRBV10-3 with TRBJ1-4; 9 nucleotides line up with TRBD1. There are 13 residues in the CDR3. The germline V gene has CDR1 ENHRY and CDR2 SYGVKD. V lost 10 bases to trimming and J lost 7 bases; unmatched junction nucleotides: 7. In DNA, the CDR3 is TGTGCCACGGGGGACAGGGTCGCTGAAAAACTGTTTTTT. This gives the protein CATGDRVAEKLFF.

This chain links TRBV3-1 (or the pseudogene TRBV3-2) with TRBJ2-1; maybe TRBD1 (6 bases). The ends were cut back, 5 bases at V and 7 bases at J, with 15 bases in the middle. CDR1 is LGHDT and CDR2 is YNNKEL in the germline V gene (reference sequence). This CDR3 is 14 amino acids long. CDR3 amino acids: CASSFPERGNEQFF. CDR3 coding DNA: TGTGCCAGCAGCTTCCCAGAAAGGGGGAATGAGCAGTTCTTC.

The rearrangement uses TRBV5-6 and TRBJ2-7; perhaps TRBD1 as D (5 bases). Germline V gene sequence: CDR1 SGHDT, CDR2 YYEEEE. The V end lost 3 bases, the J end lost 9 bases, and 13 bases lay between the germline ends. CDR3 size: 12 residues. The CDR3 sequence is CASSSPDNSQYF. The CDR3 nucleotides are TGTGCCAGCAGCTCTCCGGACAATTCGCAGTACTTC.

The rearrangement links TRBV5-1 to TRBJ1-3; D gene uncertain. Germline values: CDR1 SGHRS, CDR2 YFSETQ. This CDR3 comprises 15 residues. V lost 0 bases to trimming and J lost 4 bases, with 11 bases between them. CDR3 nucleotides: TGCGCCAGCAGCTTGGATCCAGGTACGGGAAACACCATATATTTT. Protein: CASSLDPGTGNTIYF.

This clone turned up a few times. The chain recombines TRBV7-2 with TRBJ2-3; D unresolved. V was clipped by 0 bases and J by 2 bases, with 6 bases between them. The CDR3 is 14 amino acids. The germline V gene encodes CDR1 SGHTA and CDR2 FQGNSA. CDR3 sequence: CASSLARHTDTQYF. CDR3 DNA sequence: TGTGCCAGCAGCTTAGCCCGACACACAGATACGCAGTATTTT.

This clone was observed a handful of times. J is TRBJ1-4 and V is TRBV7-9, with a weak D call TRBD1 (6 bases). Germline lookup yields CDR1 SEHNR and CDR2 FQNEAQ (reference sequence). The CDR3 has 16 residues. V was clipped by 0 bases and J by 4 bases, with 12 bases between them. CDR3 residues: CASSLASTGFNEKLFF. DNA for the CDR3: TGTGCCAGCAGCTTAGCCTCGACAGGATTTAATGAAAAACTGTTTTTT. The entire variable domain, with the rest obtained from reference TRBV7-9 and TRBJ1-4, is as follows: DTGVSQNPRHKITKRGQNVTFRCDPISEHNRLYWYRQTLGQGPEFLTYFQNEAQLEKSRLLSDRFSAERPKGSFSTLEIQRTEQGDSAMYLCASSLASTGFNEKLFFGSGTQLSVL.

This chain uses TRBV15 with TRBJ1-3; possibly TRBD1 for D (6 bases). Trimming left V 3 bases short and J 0 bases short, with 9 bases between. CDR3 size: 15 residues. Germline CDR1 is LNHNV and CDR2 is YYDKDF (reference sequence). The CDR3 bases are TGTGCCACCAGCAGCGACAGGATCTCTGGAAACACCATATATTTT. It codes for CATSSDRISGNTIYF.

V is TRBV19 and J is TRBJ1-1; TRBD1 might be the D (5 bases). The germline gives CDR1 LNHDA, CDR2 SQIVND (reference sequence). V was clipped by 4 bases and J by 1 base, with 13 bases between them. The CDR3 runs to 15 residues. The CDR3 nucleotides are TGTGCCAGTAGTAACCAGGGCCTGGGGAACACTGAAGCTTTCTTT. Residues: CASSNQGLGNTEAFF.

The J gene is TRBJ2-3, the V gene TRBV29-1, with D possibly matching TRBD1 (5 bases). V lost 8 bases and J 5 bases, leaving 20 bases between the germline ends. Germline V gene data show CDR1 as SQVTM and CDR2 as ANQGSEA. This CDR3 contains 14 residues. DNA of the CDR3: TGCAGCTCTCATGGGGCTAGTAAAGGAGATACGCAGTATTTT. Encoded protein: CSSHGASKGDTQYF.